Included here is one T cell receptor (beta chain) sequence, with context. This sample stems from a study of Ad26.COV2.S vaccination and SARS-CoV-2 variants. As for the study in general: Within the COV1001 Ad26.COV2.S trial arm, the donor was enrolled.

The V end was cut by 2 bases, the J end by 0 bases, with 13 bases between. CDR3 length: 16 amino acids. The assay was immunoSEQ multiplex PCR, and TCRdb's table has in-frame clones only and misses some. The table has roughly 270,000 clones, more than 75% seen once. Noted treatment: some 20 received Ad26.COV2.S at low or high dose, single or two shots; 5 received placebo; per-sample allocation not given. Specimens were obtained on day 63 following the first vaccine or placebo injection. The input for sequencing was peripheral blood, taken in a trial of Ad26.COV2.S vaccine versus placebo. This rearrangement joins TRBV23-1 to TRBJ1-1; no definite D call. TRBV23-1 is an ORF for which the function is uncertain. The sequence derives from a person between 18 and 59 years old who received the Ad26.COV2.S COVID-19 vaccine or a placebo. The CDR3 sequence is CASSQMSFLVNTEAFF. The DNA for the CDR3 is TGCGCCAGCAGTCAAATGTCATTTTTGGTGAACACTGAAGCTTTCTTT.